Below, one T cell receptor beta chain is given with its context. The sample belongs to a study of blood T cell repertoires in COVID-19. This CDR3 comprises 13 residues. V shed 4 bases and J 5 bases; nucleotides not matched to a gene: 5. Germline V gives CDR1 SGHNT, CDR2 YYREEE (reference sequence). Assay: immunoSEQ multiplex PCR; the TCRdb copy retains only in-frame clones and omits some. The data hold about 140,000 clones, with more than 60% observed a single time. This receptor was taken from a man at least 80 years old with acute or convalescent COVID-19. V gene TRBV5-4 combines with J gene TRBJ1-2; 7 nucleotides match TRBD1. The sequenced material came from peripheral blood. CDR3 amino acids: CASSIPQGYGYTF. The CDR3 coding sequence is TGTGCCAGCAGCATACCACAGGGGTATGGCTACACCTTC.